The clone carrying this TCR beta chain came up a few times. Participants, 18 to 89 years old, spanned under 25 US areas. Participant-reported clinical history was the basis for cohort assignment. The data stem from a study of blood T cell repertoires in COVID-19. About the research overall: Sites in the United States, Italy and Spain provided acute and convalescent COVID-19 samples.

V trimming: 6 bases; J trimming: 5 bases; junction bases outside the gene matches: 5. CDR3 length: 15 amino acids. Germline lookup yields CDR1 MDHEN and CDR2 SYDVKM. Methods used by the authors: Counts of nucleated cells, estimated from reference gene primer amplification, were obtained. The method was immunoSEQ multiplex PCR; TCRdb's version includes in-frame clones alone and lacks a portion of them. Clone size and the V and J calls come from that table; the DNA yielded D and trimming. The sample shows about 300,000 clones, 80% to 90% of them seen only once. The chain joins TRBV28 to TRBJ1-6, with 9 bases lining up with TRBD1. This clonotype originated in a man under 40 who had recovered from COVID-19. Sequenced input: PBMCs or T cells enriched from blood (not recorded which). The CDR3 loop reads CASRPRDRDNSPLHF. In DNA, the CDR3 is TGTGCCAGCAGGCCCCGGGACAGGGATAATTCACCCCTCCACTTT.